This TCR beta chain originates from a study of cytomegalovirus exposure and HLA in healthy donors. Study information: A prior analysis found roughly 100 million unique TCR beta sequences from 150 million to 200 million T cells.

To note about this clone: Its target is unknown.

PCR employed 60 Vbeta and 13 Jbeta primers. Some clones are missing from TCRdb's copy, which holds only in-frame ones; the method was immunoSEQ multiplex PCR. The sample carries tens of thousands of clones, roughly 80% recorded once. Trimming removed 4 bases at V and 3 bases at J, with 10 bases between. Germline V gives CDR1 MNHEY, CDR2 SVGAGI. The CDR3 contains 14 residues. Study-wide points: Prior analysis indicated that the majority of TCR beta V segments exhibited productivity approximately 87% or approximately 30% of the time. Trimming of TCR beta V- and J-genes showed a link, identified in a later analysis, to a missense DCLRE1C variant.

This sequence originates from a woman between 45 and 65 years old in good health and CMV-seropositive. This sequence joins TRBV6-5 and TRBJ2-1, with a weak D call TRBD2 (6 bases). What was sequenced was PBMCs. CDR3 in DNA: TGTGCCAGCAGTTGGCAGGGAGGCTACAATGAGCAGTTCTTC. It is translated as CASSWQGGYNEQFF.